Only a few counts were recorded for the clone carrying this T cell receptor (beta chain). What it binds is not known. The data were taken from a study of metastatic and nonmetastatic thyroid tumors. Study-level background: Samples came from malignant and benign thyroid patients, and repertoires were compared across blood and tumor or nodule tissue.

This CDR3 region has 13 residues. Germline lookup yields CDR1 MNHEY and CDR2 SMNVEV (reference sequence). With 3 bases removed from V and 7 bases from J, the gap between germline ends came to 13 bases. Per the original data handling: CDR3 was compared across clinicopathological groups, and the resulting differences were used to build a distant-metastasis classifier for papillary thyroid cancer. TCRdb re-called clones via MiXCR from the PCR reads. The V and J calls were determined by TCRdb, not by the authors. The data show approximately 35,000 clones, under 40% seen once. Before thyroid surgery, none of the patients had received any treatment. Study conclusions and caveats: It was reportedly found that TCR beta diversity was significantly higher in malignant thyroid tumors than in benign nodules, a difference seen in both blood and tumor samples.

The chain uses TRBV27 and TRBJ2-7; TRBD1 or TRBD2 may be the D gene (5 bases each). This TCR derives from a female donor with papillary thyroid cancer or a benign thyroid nodule (not recorded which). Some clones in this sample may be carry-over from other donors' samples. Sequencing was done on a sample of tumor tissue. The CDR3 nucleotides read TGTGCCAGCAGTTTTGGGACGGGACGAGAGCAGTACTTC. Protein product: CASSFGTGREQYF.